This section outlines one TCR beta chain sequence together with its context. Its antigen is unknown. Produced via immunoSEQ multiplex PCR; TCRdb's table is partial and in-frame only. The sample yields approximately 61,000 clones, around 73% seen once. The entry originates in a study of vaccination effects on CD4 cells after COVID-19. Whole-study findings and limits: Healthy vaccinees' vaccine-induced clones included only 1 of 255 cross-reacting with common cold coronaviruses.

Antigen-specific CD4+ T cell clonotypes were called by their expansion after viral peptide-pool culture in ViraFEST. Cells that had been cultured for ten to eleven days were the source of isolated CD4+ T cells. The vaccine given was either BNT162b2 or mRNA-1273, in two doses. Each well held 1.5 million to 2.5 million PBMC cultured with approximately 9.7 ug/ml peptides and roughly 9 IU/ml IL-2. Per the germline V gene, CDR1 is SGHRS and CDR2 is YFSETQ. CDR3 length equals 15 residues. Trimming took off 4 bases at V and 4 bases at J, with 17 bases between the two ends. This receptor was obtained from a human donor who received a COVID-19 vaccine. This specimen consisted of CD4+ T cells from PBMCs cultured with HCoV-229E spike peptides, obtained after COVID-19 vaccination. This chain joins TRBV5-1 and TRBJ1-2; possible D gene TRBD1, 5 bases. The CDR3 region has the DNA TGCGCCAGCAGCGCCGGGACTGGGGTTAGCTATGGCTACACCTTC. Its protein product is CASSAGTGVSYGYTF.